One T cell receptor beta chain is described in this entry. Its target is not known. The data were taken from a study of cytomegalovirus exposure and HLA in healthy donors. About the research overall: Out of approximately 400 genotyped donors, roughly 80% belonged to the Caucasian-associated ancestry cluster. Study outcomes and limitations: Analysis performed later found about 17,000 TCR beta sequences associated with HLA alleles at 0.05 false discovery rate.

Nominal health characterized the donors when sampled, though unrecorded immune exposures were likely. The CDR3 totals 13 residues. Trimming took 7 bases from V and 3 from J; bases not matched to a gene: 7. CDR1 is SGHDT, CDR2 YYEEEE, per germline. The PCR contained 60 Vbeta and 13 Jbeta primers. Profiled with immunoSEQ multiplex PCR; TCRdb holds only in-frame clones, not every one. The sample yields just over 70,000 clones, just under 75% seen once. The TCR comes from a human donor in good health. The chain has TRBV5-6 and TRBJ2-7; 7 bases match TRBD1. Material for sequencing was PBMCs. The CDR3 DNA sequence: TGTGCCAGCGCTTTGGGACAGCACTACGAGCAGTACTTC. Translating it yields CASALGQHYEQYF. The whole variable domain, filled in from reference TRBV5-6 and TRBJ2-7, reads DAGVTQSPTHLIKTRGQQVTLRCSPKSGHDTVSWYQQALGQGPQFIFQYYEEEERQRGNFPDRFSGHQFPNYSSELNVNALLLGDSALYLCASALGQHYEQYFGPGTRLTVT.